Here is one T cell receptor (beta chain) with its context. As handled by the study authors: Quantification of nucleated cells was approximated via reference gene primer amplification. Sequencing used immunoSEQ multiplex PCR; TCRdb keeps in-frame clones, though not all of them. V and J calls and clone size are copied from that table; D and trimming were computed from the DNA. The sample includes 43,000 or so clones, roughly 89% of them seen just once. Germline values: CDR1 MNHEY, CDR2 SMNVEV (reference sequence). Trimming stripped 7 bases from V and 8 bases from J, with 14 bases between. The CDR3 extends over 12 amino acids. The sample is drawn from a study of blood T cell repertoires in COVID-19. Study summary: Spain, Italy and the United States supplied samples that represented acute and convalescent COVID-19. Nucleic acid was either cDNA or gDNA, and it came from T cells, B-cell-depleted T cells, or PBMCs.

Sample: peripheral blood. The clonotype originates from a man in his 60s with active COVID-19. V usage is TRBV27 and J usage is TRBJ1-2, with D perhaps TRBD1 (5 bases). Here the CDR3 DNA reads TGTGCCAGCACCGGGACTCGAGGGGGCTACACCTTC. Its translation is CASTGTRGGYTF.